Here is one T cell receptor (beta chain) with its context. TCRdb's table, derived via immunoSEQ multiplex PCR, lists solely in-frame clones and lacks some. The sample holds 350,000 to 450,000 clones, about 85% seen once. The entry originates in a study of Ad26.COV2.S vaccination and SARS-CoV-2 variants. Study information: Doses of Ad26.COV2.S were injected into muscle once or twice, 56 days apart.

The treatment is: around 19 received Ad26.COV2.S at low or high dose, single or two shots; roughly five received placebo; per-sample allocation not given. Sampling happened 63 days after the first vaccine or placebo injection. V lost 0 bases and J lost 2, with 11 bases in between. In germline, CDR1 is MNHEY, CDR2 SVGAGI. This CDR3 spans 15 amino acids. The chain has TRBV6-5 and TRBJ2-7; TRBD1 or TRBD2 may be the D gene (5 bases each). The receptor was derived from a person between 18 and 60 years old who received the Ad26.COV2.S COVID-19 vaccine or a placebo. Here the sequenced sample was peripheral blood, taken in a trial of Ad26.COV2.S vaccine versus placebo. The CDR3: CASSYSGDGTYEQYF. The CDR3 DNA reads TGTGCCAGCAGTTACTCGGGGGACGGCACCTACGAGCAGTACTTC.